These 16 T cell receptor beta chains were sequenced from one sample in a study of OX40 agonist ivuxolimab in advanced cancers. The repertoire was sequenced with immunoSEQ multiplex PCR; TCRdb's copy has only in-frame clones and lacks some. This table has about 68,000 clones, around four fifths appearing once. Source: CD4+ or CD8+ T cells sorted from blood, taken in a trial of the OX40 agonist ivuxolimab. The source is an adult with an advanced solid tumor such as melanoma, head and neck, liver or kidney cancer.

V is TRBV6-1 and J is TRBJ1-1; 8 bases align to TRBD1. The junction had 3 bases not matched to a gene; V was cut back by 8 bases and J by 4 bases. CDR1 and CDR2 (germline): MNHNS, SASEGT. The CDR3 is 12 residues long. In DNA, the CDR3 is TGTGCCAGCTCAGGGGGCGTCACTGAAGCTTTCTTT. Its translation is CASSGGVTEAFF.

This chain uses TRBV6-6 with TRBJ2-3, with D possibly matching TRBD2 (5 bases). The CDR3 loop spans 13 amino acids. Germline-derived CDR1 and CDR2 are MNHNY and SVGAGI (reference sequence). Trimming stripped 6 bases from V and 3 bases from J, with 10 bases between. The CDR3 is CASRSRGTDTQYF. CDR3 DNA: TGTGCCAGCAGAAGCCGGGGAACAGATACGCAGTATTTT.

The V gene is TRBV7-3, the J gene TRBJ2-3; D is possibly TRBD2 (5 bases). The germline gives CDR1 SGHTA, CDR2 FQGTGA. Trimming cost V 5 bases and J 0 bases, with 9 bases left between them. The CDR3 consists of 14 residues. This chain's CDR3 is CASSPTISTDTQYF. CDR3 in DNA: TGTGCCAGCAGCCCGACTATAAGCACAGATACGCAGTATTTT. The variable domain in full, completed from reference TRBV7-3 and TRBJ2-3, reads GAGVSQTPSNKVTEKGKYVELRCDPISGHTALYWYRQSLGQGPEFLIYFQGTGAADDSGLPNDRFFAVRPEGSVSTLKIQRTERGDSAVYLCASSPTISTDTQYFGPGTRLTVL.

The J gene is TRBJ1-5, the V gene TRBV2; D perhaps matches TRBD1 (5 bases). V lost 6 bases, J lost 6 bases, and 12 bases lay in between. The germline CDR1 and CDR2 sequences are SNHLY and FYNNEI. The CDR3 consists of 13 residues. Written as DNA, the CDR3 is TGTGCCAGCAGGGGGGAGCAGGGTCAGCCCCAGCATTTT. Translated, it gives CASRGEQGQPQHF.

V gene TRBV7-3 combines with J gene TRBJ2-2; 7 bases fit TRBD2. The CDR3 has 16 residues. Germline CDR1 reads SGHTA; CDR2 reads FQGTGA. Trimming at V came to 5 bases and at J to 0 bases, leaving 6 bases not matched to a gene. The CDR3 DNA sequence: TGTGCCAGCAGCCTTACCGCGGGAGCGAACACCGGGGAGCTGTTTTTT. It codes for CASSLTAGANTGELFF.

The CDR3 is CASSPGLEGPSGELFF. CDR3 bases: TGTGCCAGCAGTCCCGGACTAGAGGGACCCTCCGGGGAGCTGTTTTTT. This sequence joins TRBV28 and TRBJ2-2; TRBD2 agrees at 7 bases. Germline CDR1 is MDHEN and CDR2 is SYDVKM. Unmatched junction bases numbered 12, after V lost 5 bases and J lost 6 bases. There are 16 residues in the CDR3. Variable domain in full (rest from reference TRBV28 and TRBJ2-2): DVKVTQSSRYLVKRTGEKVFLECVQDMDHENMFWYRQDPGLGLRLIYFSYDVKMKEKGDIPEGYSVSREKKERFSLILESASTNQTSMYLCASSPGLEGPSGELFFGEGSRLTVL.

The sample holds a few counts of this clone. V is TRBV18 and J is TRBJ1-5, with TRBD1 matching 8 bases. Losses at the gene ends were 6 bases for V and 4 bases for J; bases not matched to a gene: 8. The length of the CDR3 is 15 residues. The V gene's germline CDR1 is KGHSH and CDR2 LQKENI. CDR3 DNA: TGTGCCAGCTCGCCTACAGGGGGAGGAAATCAGCCCCAGCATTTT. Its translation is CASSPTGGGNQPQHF.

This chain links TRBV7-9 with TRBJ1-1, with 7 nucleotides matching TRBD1. J gave up 1 base and V 5 bases, and 4 bases lay outside the gene matches. This CDR3 is built from 14 residues. Germline values: CDR1 SEHNR, CDR2 FQNEAQ (reference sequence). CDR3 in amino acids: CASSLGQANTEAFF. In DNA, the CDR3 is TGTGCCAGCAGCCTAGGACAGGCGAACACTGAAGCTTTCTTT. The variable domain in full, with the rest retrieved from reference TRBV7-9 and TRBJ1-1, is DTGVSQNPRHKITKRGQNVTFRCDPISEHNRLYWYRQTLGQGPEFLTYFQNEAQLEKSRLLSDRFSAERPKGSFSTLEIQRTEQGDSAMYLCASSLGQANTEAFFGQGTRLTVV.

The genes are TRBV10-3 and TRBJ2-5; 8 positions agree with TRBD2. V shed 6 bases, J shed 5 bases, and the junction held 11 bases outside the gene matches. There are 15 residues in the CDR3. The germline CDR1 and CDR2 sequences are ENHRY and SYGVKD. The CDR3 DNA follows: TGTGCCATCAGGGGACTTGGAGCGGGAGTGGAGACCCAGTACTTC. It yields the protein CAIRGLGAGVETQYF.

The J gene is TRBJ1-1, the V gene TRBV27; no definite D call. The CDR3 runs 17 residues. Germline V gene data show CDR1 as MNHEY and CDR2 as SMNVEV (reference sequence). The V and J ends lost 5 bases and 1 base respectively, with 20 bases between them. This CDR3 reads CASSRSFFEVTNTEAFF. In nucleotides, the CDR3 is TGTGCCAGCAGTCGATCCTTTTTTGAGGTAACGAACACTGAAGCTTTCTTT.

This clone was recorded at least ten times. In DNA form, the CDR3 reads TGTGCCAGCAGTGAGACTACCCCCTACAATGAGCAGTTCTTC. Protein product: CASSETTPYNEQFF. This chain links TRBV6-1 with TRBJ2-1; TRBD2 is a possible D gene (5 bases). CDR3 length: 14 residues. Germline values: CDR1 MNHNS, CDR2 SASEGT. Trimming cost V 3 bases and J 2 bases, with 8 bases left between them.

This chain links TRBV6-1 with TRBJ2-7; possible D gene TRBD2, 7 bases. Germline loops: CDR1 MNHNS, CDR2 SASEGT. The V and J ends lost 1 base and 7 bases respectively, with 14 bases between them. The length of the CDR3 is 14 residues. This chain's CDR3 is CASSEVAGAGEQYF. CDR3 in DNA: TGTGCCAGCAGTGAAGTCGCGGGGGCGGGAGAGCAGTACTTC.

CDR3 nucleotides: TGTGCCAGCAGCCAAGTTGTCGCGGGGAACACAGATACGCAGTATTTT. Encoded protein: CASSQVVAGNTDTQYF. The chain recombines TRBV4-2 with TRBJ2-3, with D tentatively TRBD2 (6 bases). CDR1 and CDR2 (germline): LGHNA, YNFKEQ. The CDR3 contains 16 residues. Trimming shortened V by 1 base and J by 2 bases, and 13 bases separated the two germline ends.

The CDR3 here is CASTQQGANYGYTF. For the CDR3, the DNA is TGTGCCAGCACGCAACAGGGCGCTAACTATGGCTACACCTTC. The chain employs TRBV13 and TRBJ1-2; tentative D call: TRBD1 (6 bases). Looked up from germline, CDR1 is PRHDT and CDR2 is FYEKMQ (reference sequence). Trimming stripped 7 bases from V and 0 bases from J, with 12 bases between. CDR3 size: 14 residues.

The CDR3 spells CASSLRQSAGELFF. The DNA of the CDR3 is TGCGCCAGCAGCCTCAGACAGAGCGCCGGGGAGCTGTTTTTT. The chain combines TRBV4-1 with TRBJ2-2; possible D gene TRBD1, 5 bases. V was clipped by 4 bases and J by 6 bases, with 12 bases between them. Germline CDR1 and CDR2: MGHRA and YSYEKL. This CDR3 has 14 amino acids.

The chain links TRBV5-1 to TRBJ2-3, with D tentatively TRBD1 (5 bases). The CDR3 length is 15 residues. Deletions cut 0 bases from V and 0 bases from J, with 8 bases between. The germline CDR1 and CDR2 sequences are SGHRS and YFSETQ. CDR3 sequence: CASSLGGLSTDTQYF. The DNA for the CDR3 is TGCGCCAGCAGCTTGGGGGGCCTTAGCACAGATACGCAGTATTTT.